This passage covers 32 T cell receptor beta chains from one sample sequenced in a study of technical replicates of blood from a handful of donors. Profiling relied on immunoSEQ multiplex PCR, and the TCRdb table lists in-frame clones only, not all of them. The sample carries around 12,000 clones, over 70% recorded once. Sequenced input: PBMCs. The receptor source for this set is a human donor in good health.

The chain combines TRBV12-2 with TRBJ2-3; no check of the table's D call, TRBD2, against the DNA was made. TRBV12-2 is assigned pseudogene status. The CDR3 has 18 residues. DNA for the CDR3: TGTGCAAGTCGCTTTAAGTTCGCTAGCGGGAAGAGGGCAGATACGCAGTATTTT. It encodes CASRFKFASGKRADTQYF.

The chain has TRBV30 and TRBJ2-3; the match to TRBD2 covers 11 bases. V dropped 3 bases and J dropped 2; count of bases not matched to a gene: 7. CDR3 length equals 16 residues. Germline loops: CDR1 GTSNPN, CDR2 SVGIG (reference sequence). CDR3 DNA: TGTGCCTGGAGCGCGGGACTAGCGGATAACACAGATACGCAGTATTTT. This sequence encodes CAWSAGLADNTDTQYF.

The CDR3 nucleotides are TGTGCCTGTAACCAGGGGCTGGGCACAGATACGCAGTATTTT. Translating it yields CACNQGLGTDTQYF. The chain has TRBV30 and TRBJ2-3, with D perhaps TRBD1 (6 bases). CDR3 length: 14 residues. Germline loops: CDR1 GTSNPN, CDR2 SVGIG (reference sequence). Trimming removed 6 bases at V and 1 base at J, with 14 bases between.

This clone was recorded once. This chain links TRBV5-1 with TRBJ2-7; TRBD1 is a possible D gene (7 bases). Trimming left V 2 bases short and J 2 bases short, with 14 bases between. Germline-derived CDR1 and CDR2 are SGHRS and YFSETQ. The length of the CDR3 is 15 residues. The CDR3 spells CASSLQGWGAYEQYF. CDR3 bases: TGCGCCAGCAGCTTACAGGGGTGGGGGGCCTACGAGCAGTACTTC.

This chain links TRBV4-1 with TRBJ1-4, with D hard to call. CDR1 and CDR2 (germline): MGHRA, YSYEKL. The CDR3 length is 14 residues. Trimming stripped 3 bases from V and 6 bases from J, with 11 bases between. Written as DNA, the CDR3 is TGCGCCAGCAGCCAGGGAGGGTCCGATGAAAAACTGTTTTTT. This gives the protein CASSQGGSDEKLFF.

This rearrangement joins TRBV11-2 to TRBJ2-1, with a weak D call TRBD2 (5 bases). The ends were cut back, 1 base at V and 7 bases at J, with 14 bases in the middle. The germline CDR1 and CDR2 sequences are SGHAT and FQNNGV. CDR3 length equals 15 residues. In nucleotides, the CDR3 is TGTGCCAGCAGCTTAGTAAATAGCCGGGGAAATGAGCAGTTCTTC. As protein: CASSLVNSRGNEQFF.

This chain links TRBV6-5 with TRBJ2-7, with 12 bases lining up with TRBD2. The junction had 4 bases not matched to a gene; V was cut back by 5 bases and J by 2 bases. The V gene's germline CDR1 is MNHEY and CDR2 SVGAGI. This CDR3 has 15 residues. CDR3 nucleotides: TGTGCCAGCAGTAGGACTAGCGGGGCTACCTACGAGCAGTACTTC. Protein product: CASSRTSGATYEQYF.

The gene calls are TRBV7-9 and TRBJ2-4; 12 nucleotides line up with TRBD2. The CDR3 is 16 residues long. The V gene end was trimmed by 5 bases and the J gene end by 6 bases; junction bases not matched to a gene: 8. Germline-derived CDR1 and CDR2 are SEHNR and FQNEAQ (reference sequence). The DNA for the CDR3 is TGTGCCAGCAGCGCCAGACTAGCGGGAGCTTTAAACATTCAGTACTTC. Translating it yields CASSARLAGALNIQYF.

J is TRBJ1-5 and V is TRBV6-1, with 8 positions matching TRBD1. Germline V CDR1 and CDR2: MNHNS, SASEGT. The CDR3 sequence is 16 residues long. V lost 0 bases, J lost 6 bases, and 7 bases stayed unmatched. The CDR3 DNA reads TGTGCCAGCAGTGAAGCGAAGGACAGGGATCGTCAGCCCCAGCATTTT. This sequence encodes CASSEAKDRDRQPQHF.

This chain links TRBV10-2 with TRBJ2-3, with 16 bases lining up with TRBD2. The CDR3 contains 18 residues. From germline, CDR1 is WSHSY and CDR2 SAAADI. J gave up 4 bases and V 2 bases, and 6 bases lay outside the gene matches. CDR3 amino acids: CASSEGGLAGGPADTQYF. CDR3 in DNA: TGCGCCAGCAGTGAGGGGGGACTAGCGGGAGGGCCGGCAGATACGCAGTATTTT.

The chain is built from TRBV9 and TRBJ2-1; a weak D match, TRBD1 (5 bases). Looked up from germline, CDR1 is SGDLS and CDR2 is YYNGEE. V was shortened by 0 bases and J by 0 bases, with 13 bases between the two germline ends. The CDR3 runs to 17 residues. The CDR3 DNA sequence: TGTGCCAGCAGCGTAGCAGGGCAGGCAGACTCCTACAATGAGCAGTTCTTC. Protein sequence: CASSVAGQADSYNEQFF.

This clone was counted only a few times. The CDR3 coding sequence is TGTGCCAGCAGTTTGGGACTAGAGGGGTCCTACGAGCAGTACTTC. It yields the protein CASSLGLEGSYEQYF. This chain joins TRBV6-1 and TRBJ2-7; 8 positions match TRBD2. V lost 5 bases to trimming and J lost 1 base; unmatched junction nucleotides: 7. Germline loops: CDR1 MNHNS, CDR2 SASEGT. The CDR3 extends over 15 amino acids.

The V call is TRBV6-6, the J call TRBJ2-7; TRBD2 matches 13 bases. This CDR3 has 15 amino acids. With V trimmed by 6 bases and J by 6 bases, 8 bases remained unmatched. The V gene's germline CDR1 is MNHNY and CDR2 SVGAGI (reference sequence). The CDR3 loop is CASRTGLAGVGEQYF. The CDR3 DNA follows: TGTGCCAGCAGAACCGGACTAGCGGGAGTAGGCGAGCAGTACTTC.

The rearrangement joins TRBV14 to TRBJ2-7; tentatively, D is TRBD2 (6 bases). Per germline, CDR1 SGHDN and CDR2 FVKESK. V dropped 4 bases and J dropped 3 bases, with 19 bases sitting between them. The CDR3 contains 16 residues. For the CDR3, the DNA is TGTGCCAGCAGCCGCCGGACTCCGGGGGAAGGCTACGAGCAGTACTTC. This encodes CASSRRTPGEGYEQYF.

The chain is built from TRBV5-6 and TRBJ2-5, with 12 bases identical to TRBD2. CDR1 and CDR2 (germline): SGHDT, YYEEEE. V lost 2 bases and J lost 5; bases outside the gene matches: 4. This CDR3 is 15 amino acids long. The CDR3 region is CASSLRLAGEETQYF. CDR3 bases: TGTGCCAGCAGCTTACGACTAGCGGGAGAGGAGACCCAGTACTTC.

This clone was seen a single time. The chain carries TRBV5-1 and TRBJ2-1; 8 nucleotides line up with TRBD1. CDR3 length equals 15 residues. The ends lost 4 bases at V and 1 base at J; junction bases unmatched: 4. Germline V gives CDR1 SGHRS, CDR2 YFSETQ. CDR3 nucleotides: TGCGCCAGCAGCGCAGACAGGGGTTCCTACAATGAGCAGTTCTTC. This codes for CASSADRGSYNEQFF.

This clone was seen only a few times. J is TRBJ1-1 and V is TRBV9; 8 bases fit TRBD1. CDR3 length equals 15 residues. V lost 0 bases, J lost 5 bases, and 6 bases stayed unmatched. Germline CDR1 and CDR2: SGDLS and YYNGEE. The CDR3 coding sequence is TGTGCCAGCAGCGTAGACGGACAGGGAGGTACTGAAGCTTTCTTT. Translation: CASSVDGQGGTEAFF.

This sequence joins TRBV6-1 and TRBJ2-7; 7 bases are a match to TRBD1. Germline V gives CDR1 MNHNS, CDR2 SASEGT. J gave up 2 bases and V 8 bases, and 9 bases lay outside the gene matches. CDR3 length: 14 residues. The CDR3 DNA follows: TGTGCCAGCGTCGGGGACAGTAAACCCTACGAGCAGTACTTC. This encodes CASVGDSKPYEQYF.

This chain uses TRBV28 with TRBJ2-5; TRBD1 matches at 9 bases. CDR1 MDHEN and CDR2 SYDVKM come from the germline V gene. The CDR3 loop spans 14 amino acids. V was clipped by 7 bases and J by 4 bases; unmatched bases: 7. The CDR3 is CASTTGTGSETQYF. The CDR3 DNA is TGTGCCAGCACCACCGGGACAGGGTCAGAGACCCAGTACTTC. Filled out from reference TRBV28 and TRBJ2-5, the complete variable domain reads DVKVTQSSRYLVKRTGEKVFLECVQDMDHENMFWYRQDPGLGLRLIYFSYDVKMKEKGDIPEGYSVSREKKERFSLILESASTNQTSMYLCASTTGTGSETQYFGPGTRLLVL.

This chain connects TRBV6-5 to TRBJ2-7; the match to TRBD1 covers 9 bases. Germline V gene lookup returns CDR1 MNHEY and CDR2 SVGAGI. V dropped 6 bases and J dropped 2; count of bases not matched to a gene: 5. The CDR3 loop spans 14 amino acids. CDR3 in amino acids: CASSRDRETYEQYF. CDR3 coding DNA: TGTGCCAGCAGCCGGGACAGGGAGACCTACGAGCAGTACTTC.

This chain links TRBV10-2 with TRBJ2-2; TRBD1 agrees at 7 bases. V was pared by 6 bases and J by 5 bases, with 6 bases of the junction left unmatched. CDR3 length: 14 residues. Germline V gene lookup returns CDR1 WSHSY and CDR2 SAAADI. The CDR3 reads CASRGRQGTGELFF. DNA of the CDR3: TGCGCCAGCAGAGGCAGACAGGGTACCGGGGAGCTGTTTTTT.

The chain employs TRBV7-9 and TRBJ2-5, with TRBD1 matching over 9 bases. CDR3 length: 15 residues. Trimming removed 5 bases from V and 2 bases from J; junction bases left unmatched: 6. CDR1 and CDR2 (germline): SEHNR, FQNEAQ (reference sequence). CDR3 coding DNA: TGTGCCAGCAGCCCCTGGGGACAGGGACAAGAGACCCAGTACTTC. It specifies CASSPWGQGQETQYF.

The chain recombines TRBV6-5 with TRBJ2-7; D might be TRBD1 (6 bases). Germline loops: CDR1 MNHEY, CDR2 SVGAGI. The CDR3 length is 14 residues. V dropped 7 bases and J dropped 0 bases, with 13 bases sitting between them. CDR3 in DNA: TGTGCCAGCAAGCCGTCAGGGGTCTCCTACGAGCAGTACTTC. Translation: CASKPSGVSYEQYF.

The chain combines TRBV30 with TRBJ1-1; D is possibly TRBD1 (5 bases). Germline CDR1 reads GTSNPN; CDR2 reads SVGIG (reference sequence). This CDR3 comprises 14 residues. V was trimmed by 0 bases and J by 1 base, leaving 9 bases between them. The CDR3 coding sequence is TGTGCCTGGAGTGTCGGGGGGGGGAACACTGAAGCTTTCTTT. This gives the protein CAWSVGGGNTEAFF.

The J gene is TRBJ2-1, the V gene TRBV5-1; TRBD1 aligns across 11 bases. Germline V CDR1 and CDR2: SGHRS, YFSETQ. CDR3 length equals 16 residues. Trimming cost V 0 bases and J 3 bases; bases outside gene matches: 2. The CDR3 nucleotides are TGCGCCAGCAGCTTGGTTGGGACAGGGGGCTACAATGAGCAGTTCTTC. Translation: CASSLVGTGGYNEQFF.

A single count supports this clone. The chain recombines TRBV10-3 with TRBJ2-3; TRBD2 matches at 14 bases. The CDR3 covers 17 residues. V shed 6 bases and J 0 bases; nucleotides not matched to a gene: 5. Germline-derived CDR1 and CDR2 are ENHRY and SYGVKD. The chain's CDR3 is CAISGTSGRSSTDTQYF. The CDR3 region has the DNA TGTGCCATCAGCGGGACTAGCGGGAGATCAAGCACAGATACGCAGTATTTT.

This clone was counted only a few times. The genes are TRBV6-1 and TRBJ2-7, with TRBD1 matching 9 bases. CDR1 and CDR2 (germline): MNHNS, SASEGT. V was clipped by 6 bases and J by 5 bases; unmatched bases: 11. The CDR3 is 15 residues long. CDR3 in amino acids: CASRRPGQGVHEQYF. The CDR3 DNA reads as TGTGCCAGCAGGAGACCGGGACAGGGAGTACACGAGCAGTACTTC.

The chain joins TRBV6-1 to TRBJ1-5; the match to TRBD1 covers 7 bases. The CDR3 is 14 residues long. With 7 bases clipped from V and 4 bases from J, the junction kept 7 bases outside the gene matches. The V gene's germline CDR1 is MNHNS and CDR2 SASEGT. This CDR3 reads CASIETGLNQPQHF. The CDR3 nucleotides are TGTGCCAGCATTGAGACAGGGTTGAATCAGCCCCAGCATTTT.

This clone occurred a few times. The chain has TRBV6-1 and TRBJ2-7; 9 positions agree with TRBD2. This CDR3 contains 14 residues. Germline CDR1 reads MNHNS; CDR2 reads SASEGT. V gave up 5 bases and J gave up 4 bases; unmatched junction bases: 6. The CDR3 spells CASSNPAGGYEQYF. CDR3 nucleotides: TGTGCCAGCAGTAACCCAGCGGGAGGATACGAGCAGTACTTC.

The chain recombines TRBV10-3 with TRBJ2-1; D unresolved. This CDR3 has 15 residues. The V end was cut by 2 bases, the J end by 0 bases, with 8 bases between. Germline lookup yields CDR1 ENHRY and CDR2 SYGVKD. The CDR3 region is CAISERWSSYNEQFF. The CDR3 DNA reads TGTGCCATCAGTGAGCGGTGGAGCTCCTACAATGAGCAGTTCTTC.

V gene TRBV5-1 combines with J gene TRBJ2-3, with 9 bases aligning to TRBD1. After removal of 1 base from V and 0 bases from J, the junction contained 3 bases not matched to a gene. From germline, CDR1 is SGHRS and CDR2 YFSETQ. The CDR3 has 16 residues. The CDR3 sequence is CASSLRGQGSTDTQYF. The CDR3 region has the DNA TGCGCCAGCAGCTTGAGGGGACAGGGAAGCACAGATACGCAGTATTTT.

The chain carries TRBV10-1 and TRBJ2-4, with 9 positions matching TRBD2. Germline assignment: CDR1 WNHNN and CDR2 SYGVQD (reference sequence). The CDR3 covers 15 residues. V shed 3 bases, J shed 9 bases, and the junction held 9 bases outside the gene matches. This CDR3 is CASSDRREGRGIQYF. As DNA, the CDR3 is TGCGCCAGCAGTGATCGGCGGGAGGGCCGTGGCATTCAGTACTTC.